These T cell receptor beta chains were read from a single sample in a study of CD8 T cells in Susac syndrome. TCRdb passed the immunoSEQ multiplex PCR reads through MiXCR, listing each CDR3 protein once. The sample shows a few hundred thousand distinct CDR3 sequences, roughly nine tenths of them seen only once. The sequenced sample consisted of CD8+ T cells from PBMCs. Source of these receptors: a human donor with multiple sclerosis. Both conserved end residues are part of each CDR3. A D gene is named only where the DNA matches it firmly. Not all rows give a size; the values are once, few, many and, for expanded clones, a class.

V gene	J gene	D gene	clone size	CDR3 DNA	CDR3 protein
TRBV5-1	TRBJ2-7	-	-	TGCGCCAGCAGCTTGGGTTATGAGGGCCCCTACGAGCAGTACTTC	CASSLGYEGPYEQYF
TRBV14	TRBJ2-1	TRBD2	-	TGTGCCAGCAGCCAACGGACTAGCGGGAGAGGCGGTGAGCAGTTCTTC	CASSQRTSGRGGEQFF
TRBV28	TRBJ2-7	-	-	TGTGCCAGCAGTTGGGAGGAGAATTCCTACGAGCAGTACTTC	CASSWEENSYEQYF
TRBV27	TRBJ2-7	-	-	TGTGCCAGCAGCTTATCCTCTGGATTTGGAATCTACGAGCAGTACTTC	CASSLSSGFGIYEQYF
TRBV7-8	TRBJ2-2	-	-	TGTGCCACCATGGGGGGCAACACCGGGGAGCTGTTTTTT	CATMGGNTGELFF
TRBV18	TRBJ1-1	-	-	TGTGCCAGCTCACCACCAGGGCATCCAACTGAAGCTTTCTTT	CASSPPGHPTEAFF
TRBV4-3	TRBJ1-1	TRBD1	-	TGCGCCAGCAGCGAGGACAGGGGGCCAGGGAACACTGAAGCTTTCTTT	CASSEDRGPGNTEAFF
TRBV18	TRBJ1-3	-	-	TGTGCCAGCTCTACGGAGTCTCCCCCACCTCGTGGAAACACCATATATTTT	CASSTESPPPRGNTIYF
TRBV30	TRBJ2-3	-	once	TGTGCCTGGACCCAGGGACCGCCAGGAAATACGCAGTATTTT	CAWTQGPPGNTQYF
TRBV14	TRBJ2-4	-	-	TGTGCCAGCAGCCAAGCGGAGGACGGAGACATTCAGTACTTC	CASSQAEDGDIQYF
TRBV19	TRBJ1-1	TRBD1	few	TGTGCCAGTAGTCTGGGACAGGGTGAAGCTTTCTTT	CASSLGQGEAFF
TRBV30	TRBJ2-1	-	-	TGTGCCTGGAGTGGGGAGCAGGGGATCGGGTCCTACAATGAGCAGTTCTTC	CAWSGEQGIGSYNEQFF
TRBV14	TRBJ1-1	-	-	TGTGCCAGCAGCCTGCAACCACTCGGGGGCATGAACACTGAAGCTTTCTTT	CASSLQPLGGMNTEAFF
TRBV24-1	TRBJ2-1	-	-	TGTGCCACCAGTGTGGCAGCCAATGAGCAGTTCTTC	CATSVAANEQFF
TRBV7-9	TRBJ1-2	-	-	TGTGCCAGCAGCACCCGGAGGGCTGGCGGCTACACCTTC	CASSTRRAGGYTF
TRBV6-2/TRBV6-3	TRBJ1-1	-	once	TGTGCCAGCAGTTTTACGAAGGGGGGCACTGAAGCTTTCTTT	CASSFTKGGTEAFF